These T cell receptor beta chains were read from a single sample in a study of T-cell memory formation after mild COVID-19. A single record per CDR3 protein comes from TCRdb applying MiXCR to the 5' RACE reads. The repertoire includes more than 250,000 distinct CDR3 sequences, about 20% of them detected once, and roughly 23% sits in the top ten. Sequenced input: PBMCs or a T cell subset sorted from them (not recorded which). The receptor source for this set is a young man who had mild COVID-19 (a few samples of this study predate the infection). Cell type and time point are not known. The CDR3 runs from the conserved cysteine through the conserved F or W. The D gene is left open where the match is weak. Size is stated for part of the rows, as once, few or many counts, or as a class when the clone is expanded.

v_call,j_call,d_call,clone_size,cdr3_aa,cdr3_nt
TRBV4-2,TRBJ2-1,-,-,CASSQDLANSYNEQFF,TGTGCCAGCAGCCAAGATTTGGCGAACTCCTACAATGAGCAGTTCTTC
TRBV10-3,TRBJ2-3,TRBD2,-,CAISTTSGGKDTQYF,TGTGCCATCAGTACTACTAGCGGGGGGAAAGATACGCAGTATTTT
TRBV28,TRBJ2-2,-,few,CATGTQRGTGELFF,TGTGCCACCGGGACCCAGCGAGGCACCGGGGAGCTGTTTTTT
TRBV19,TRBJ1-2,TRBD1,-,CASSGTGAVFYGYTF,TGTGCCAGTAGCGGGACAGGGGCGGTCTTCTATGGCTACACCTTC
TRBV27,TRBJ2-1,-,-,CASSFPSVPYNEQFF,TGTGCCAGCAGTTTCCCCTCGGTCCCCTACAATGAGCAGTTCTTC
TRBV4-3,TRBJ1-2,-,few,CASSQLGSYGYTF,TGCGCCAGCAGCCAATTAGGGAGTTATGGCTACACCTTC
TRBV6-5,TRBJ1-6,-,few,CASSYSKRGNSSPLHF,TGTGCCAGCAGTTACTCGAAAAGGGGTAATAGTTCACCCCTCCACTTT
TRBV12-3/TRBV12-4,TRBJ2-5,-,-,CASIGLSETQYF,TGTGCCAGCATAGGACTATCGGAGACCCAGTACTTC
TRBV10-1,TRBJ2-2,-,-,CASSRVFTGELFF,TGCGCCAGCAGTAGGGTGTTCACCGGGGAGCTGTTTTTT
TRBV15,TRBJ2-1,-,many,CATSRDLDSGGNEQFF,TGTGCCACCAGCAGAGATCTCGACTCTGGGGGAAATGAGCAGTTCTTC
TRBV4-1,TRBJ1-2,TRBD1,few,CASSQPGQGFHGYTF,TGCGCCAGCAGCCAACCGGGACAGGGATTTCATGGCTACACCTTC
TRBV20-1,TRBJ2-5,-,few,CSARDPKNETQYF,TGCAGTGCTAGAGATCCCAAGAACGAGACCCAGTACTTC
TRBV5-1,TRBJ2-5,-,-,CASSPGQDQETQYF,TGCGCCAGCAGTCCGGGACAAGACCAAGAGACCCAGTACTTC
TRBV11-2,TRBJ1-1,-,-,CASGSETHTEAFF,TGTGCCAGCGGATCAGAGACCCACACTGAAGCTTTCTTT
TRBV28,TRBJ2-2,TRBD1,-,CASSPIAYRGEAGELFF,TGTGCCAGCAGCCCTATTGCTTACAGGGGAGAGGCCGGGGAGCTGTTTTTT
TRBV5-1,TRBJ1-6,-,few,CASSLGEFDSPLHF,TGCGCCAGCAGCTTAGGAGAATTTGATTCACCCCTCCACTTT
TRBV24-1,TRBJ1-5,-,few,CATSDWNQPQHF,TGTGCCACCAGTGATTGGAATCAGCCCCAGCATTTT
TRBV27,TRBJ1-5,-,-,CASSFTGYQPQHF,TGTGCCAGCAGTTTTACAGGGTACCAGCCCCAGCATTTT
TRBV20-1,TRBJ1-1,TRBD1,few,CRAGTGGMGTEAFF,TGCAGGGCCGGGACAGGGGGGATGGGGACTGAAGCTTTCTTT
TRBV19,TRBJ1-2,-,-,CASSITSGDGYTF,TGTGCCAGTAGTATAACTTCCGGGGATGGCTACACCTTC
TRBV5-1,TRBJ1-1,-,few,CASSLTPSRLQGNTEAFF,TGCGCCAGCAGCTTAACCCCGTCCCGTTTACAGGGCAACACTGAAGCTTTCTTT
TRBV29-1,TRBJ2-1,TRBD2,few,CSAGLAGDNEQFF,TGCAGCGCCGGACTAGCGGGGGACAATGAGCAGTTCTTC
TRBV5-6,TRBJ2-4,-,-,CASSPIGGAKNIQYF,TGTGCCAGCAGCCCAATAGGGGGTGCCAAAAACATTCAGTACTTC
TRBV7-3,TRBJ2-2,-,-,CASSLSGTGELFF,TGTGCCAGCAGCTTAAGTGGCACCGGGGAGCTGTTTTTT
TRBV5-1,TRBJ1-1,-,many,CASSFDLTTEAFF,TGCGCCAGCAGCTTTGACCTAACCACTGAAGCTTTCTTT